The 19 T cell receptor beta chains presented below share a single source sample, sequenced in a study of shared clonotypes between healthy human individuals. Clones were read by immunoSEQ multiplex PCR, and TCRdb kept only the in-frame ones, dropping some. The sample includes approximately 1.1 million clones, around three quarters of them seen just once. The sequencing sample was made of memory CD4+ T cells from PBMCs. Subset specified: CD45RA-negative fraction. The source is a man aged 18-30 years in good health. Some clones in this sample may be carry-over from other donors' samples.

This chain links TRBV2 with TRBJ2-5; perhaps D is TRBD1 or TRBD2 (6 bases each). The V gene's germline CDR1 is SNHLY and CDR2 FYNNEI. This CDR3 spans 14 amino acids. V dropped 6 bases and J dropped 5 bases, with 16 bases sitting between them. The CDR3 DNA follows: TGTGCCAGCAGCGCGGGACACTCTACGGAGACCCAGTACTTC. It is translated as CASSAGHSTETQYF.

The V gene is TRBV5-1, the J gene TRBJ2-2; D may match TRBD1 or TRBD2 (5 bases each). Germline assignment: CDR1 SGHRS and CDR2 YFSETQ. V was shortened by 7 bases and J by 1 base, with 14 bases between the two germline ends. This CDR3 is built from 15 residues. CDR3 coding DNA: TGCGCCAGCGGGAGTCCCGGACAGAACACCGGGGAGCTGTTTTTT. Protein product: CASGSPGQNTGELFF.

This clone occurred a few times. The chain couples TRBV30 to TRBJ2-3, with D perhaps matching TRBD1 (5 bases). V was clipped by 5 bases and J by 2 bases, with 14 bases between them. Germline-derived CDR1 and CDR2 are GTSNPN and SVGIG (reference sequence). The CDR3 is 14 residues long. The DNA of the CDR3 is TGTGCCTGGGTGAAGGACACGAACACAGATACGCAGTATTTT. Residues: CAWVKDTNTDTQYF.

The V gene is TRBV29-1, the J gene TRBJ2-2; D not certain. Germline CDR1 is SQVTM and CDR2 is ANQGSEA. Trimming pared 6 bases from V and 2 bases from J, leaving 4 bases between. The CDR3 spans 11 residues. The CDR3: CSVLNTGELFF. CDR3 DNA: TGCAGCGTCCTTAACACCGGGGAGCTGTTTTTT.

A note on this clone: Additional DNA sequences in this sample encode the identical CDR3. The rearrangement joins TRBV5-6 to TRBJ1-4; 8 bases are a match to TRBD1. J gave up 4 bases and V 4 bases, and 12 bases lay outside the gene matches. The CDR3 is made up of 17 amino acids. The germline V gene has CDR1 SGHDT and CDR2 YYEEEE. CDR3 residues: CASSRTGGRALNEKLFF. In nucleotides, the CDR3 is TGTGCCAGCAGCCGAACAGGGGGGAGGGCCCTTAATGAAAAACTGTTTTTT.

The rearrangement links TRBV6-1 to TRBJ2-4; D ambiguous. CDR3 length equals 12 residues. V dropped 4 bases and J dropped 9 bases, with 10 bases sitting between them. Germline V CDR1 and CDR2: MNHNS, SASEGT. The CDR3 DNA is TGTGCCAGCAGTGTCGCCTCATTCATTCAGTACTTC. This translates into CASSVASFIQYF.

This chain links TRBV4-1 with TRBJ2-7, with D perhaps TRBD2 (5 bases). This CDR3 region has 16 residues. Between the trimmed V and J ends, which lost 0 bases and 0 bases, there was a span of 12 bases. CDR1 is MGHRA and CDR2 is YSYEKL in the germline V gene. CDR3 sequence (DNA): TGCGCCAGCAGCCAAGAAAGGTCGGGATTCTCCTACGAGCAGTACTTC. This encodes CASSQERSGFSYEQYF.

This clone was counted a single time. V and J are TRBV5-4 and TRBJ2-2, with no clear D. The V gene's germline CDR1 is SGHNT and CDR2 YYREEE (reference sequence). V dropped 4 bases and J dropped 0 bases, with 4 bases sitting between them. CDR3 size: 13 residues. CDR3 region: CASSAANTGELFF. CDR3 sequence (DNA): TGTGCCAGCAGCGCCGCGAACACCGGGGAGCTGTTTTTT.

The chain couples TRBV28 to TRBJ2-5, with 8 bases fitting TRBD1. The CDR3 sequence is 14 residues long. Germline V gives CDR1 MDHEN, CDR2 SYDVKM. After removal of 7 bases from V and 4 bases from J, the junction contained 8 bases not matched to a gene. CDR3 protein: CASIGQGKGETQYF. CDR3 DNA: TGTGCCAGCATTGGACAGGGCAAGGGAGAGACCCAGTACTTC.

The rearrangement joins TRBV21-1 to TRBJ1-4. TRBV21-1 is an annotated pseudogene. The CDR3 sequence is 13 residues long. CDR3 region: CASSGGKDEKLFF. In nucleotides, the CDR3 is TGTGCCAGCAGCGGAGGGAAGGATGAAAAACTGTTTTTT.

This clone was found once. The chain links TRBV13 to TRBJ2-4; the D gene is possibly TRBD1 (6 bases). CDR1 is PRHDT and CDR2 is FYEKMQ in the germline V gene (reference sequence). This CDR3 is 18 amino acids long. Between the trimmed V and J ends, which lost 1 base and 0 bases, there was a span of 16 bases. The CDR3 DNA sequence: TGTGCCAGCAGCTTAGAACCCCGAAGGGGGATAGCCAAAAACATTCAGTACTTC. Protein: CASSLEPRRGIAKNIQYF.

The rearrangement uses TRBV11-1 and TRBJ2-1; 7 bases match TRBD2. With V trimmed by 5 bases and J by 6 bases, 10 bases remained unmatched. The CDR3 loop spans 15 amino acids. CDR1 is SGHAT, CDR2 FQDESV, per germline (reference sequence). In DNA form, the CDR3 reads TGTGCCAGCAGCCCATGGGCTAGCGGATCCAATGAGCAGTTCTTC. Translation gives CASSPWASGSNEQFF.

The chain has TRBV11-1 and TRBJ2-2, with TRBD1 as a possible D gene (5 bases). The CDR3 loop spans 13 amino acids. Germline lookup yields CDR1 SGHAT and CDR2 FQDESV (reference sequence). Trimming removed 1 base from V and 6 bases from J, with 6 bases in between. CDR3 in amino acids: CASSLVRAGELFF. The CDR3 DNA reads TGTGCCAGCAGCTTAGTCAGGGCCGGGGAGCTGTTTTTT.

This clone occurred once. The rearrangement joins TRBV4-3 to TRBJ1-2; 8 bases are shared with TRBD1. CDR3 length: 14 residues. Germline CDR1 LGHNA, CDR2 YSLEER. With V trimmed by 0 bases and J by 6 bases, 3 bases remained unmatched. The CDR3 DNA is TGCGCCAGCAGCCAAGACCGGACAGGGCATGGCTACACCTTC. Translated: CASSQDRTGHGYTF.

The chain has TRBV14 and TRBJ2-7; D is perhaps TRBD2 (6 bases). The CDR3 runs 14 residues. V was cut by 4 bases and J by 5 bases, with 15 bases left in between. Germline-derived CDR1 and CDR2 are SGHDN and FVKESK. CDR3 DNA sequence: TGTGCCAGCAGCCGACTAGGGTGGGTGGACGAGCAGTACTTC. Residues: CASSRLGWVDEQYF.

In its sample, this clone was seen a few times. The chain couples TRBV7-8 to TRBJ1-1, with D hard to call. This CDR3 spans 13 amino acids. Trimming stripped 1 base from V and 4 bases from J, with 7 bases between. Germline V lookup: CDR1 SGHVS, CDR2 FQNEAQ. The CDR3 sequence is CASSLDEVTEAFF. The CDR3 DNA reads as TGTGCCAGCAGCTTAGACGAGGTCACTGAAGCTTTCTTT. Together with reference TRBV7-8 and TRBJ1-1, the CDR3 gives the full variable domain: GAGVSQSPRYKVAKRGQDVALRCDPISGHVSLFWYQQALGQGPEFLTYFQNEAQLDKSGLPSDRFFAERPEGSVSTLKIQRTQQEDSAVYLCASSLDEVTEAFFGQGTRLTVV.

V is TRBV12-5 and J is TRBJ2-1, with D tentatively TRBD1 or TRBD2 (6 bases each). The V gene lost 0 bases and the J gene lost 6 bases, with 15 bases spanning the gap. CDR1 is LGHNT and CDR2 is FRNRAP in the germline V gene. The CDR3 spans 16 residues. CDR3 sequence (DNA): TGTGCTAGTGGTTTGGTCCAAGGGGGGTCTCCCAATGAGCAGTTCTTC. Protein: CASGLVQGGSPNEQFF.

V is TRBV28 and J is TRBJ2-7; tentatively, D is TRBD1 (6 bases). The CDR3 totals 22 residues. Germline CDR1 is MDHEN and CDR2 is SYDVKM. V was pared by 3 bases and J by 0 bases, with 33 bases between. CDR3 amino acids: CASSFVYPFKDSGGLSSYEQYF. In DNA form, the CDR3 reads TGTGCCAGCAGTTTCGTCTACCCCTTTAAGGACAGCGGCGGTCTCAGCTCCTACGAGCAGTACTTC.

This sequence joins TRBV7-6 and TRBJ2-7, with 9 nucleotides matching TRBD2. With V trimmed by 5 bases and J by 7 bases, 12 bases remained unmatched. The germline gives CDR1 SGHVS, CDR2 FNYEAQ. There are 15 residues in the CDR3. The CDR3 sequence is CASSPRVAGVSEQYF. The CDR3 DNA sequence: TGTGCCAGCAGCCCACGTGTAGCGGGAGTAAGTGAGCAGTACTTC. Full variable domain (remainder filled in from reference TRBV7-6 and TRBJ2-7): GAGVSQSPRYKVTKRGQDVALRCDPISGHVSLYWYRQALGQGPEFLTYFNYEAQQDKSGLPNDRFSAERPEGSISTLTIQRTEQRDSAMYRCASSPRVAGVSEQYFGPGTRLTVT.